This TCR beta chain was captured by sequencing in a study of patients and donors after allogeneic stem cell transplantation (dated by TCRdb to 2019 to 2021). Libraries were made using RT-PCR. Sequencing took place on a NextSeq 550. TCRdb cleaned the public reads at Q25 with fastp, built clones with MiXCR and kept in-frame beta chains. Merged by CDR3 protein, the rows form single entries marked with the most common genes and DNA. For this sample there are around 200,000 distinct CDR3 sequences; around two fifths appear just once. Clones ranked in the top ten supply around a tenth of the sample. V and J are truncated by 5 bases and 8 bases respectively, leaving an intervening sequence of 15 bases. From the cysteine up to the phenylalanine, the CDR3 has a length of 12 residues. Just CDR3 DNA is preserved here, 36 bases in frame from base 1. CDR1 is given as SQVTM and CDR2 as ANQGSEA, both from the germline V gene.

Details on this clonotype: The target of this receptor is not known. One base away there is no much larger clone; base qualities are not given.

The V and J segments used are TRBV29-1 and TRBJ1-2; the D gene is perhaps TRBD1, on 6 matching bases. The receptor comes from a human donor who was either an allogeneic HSCT recipient or a stem cell or donor lymphocyte infusion donor (not recorded which). It is not recorded whose cells these are; they may come from a transplant donor. Material for sequencing was blood, either unsorted or a sorted T cell fraction (not recorded which). This receptor has the CDR3 CSVPGHVGGYTF. In nucleotides, the sequence is TGCAGCGTTCCGGGACATGTAGGAGGCTACACCTTC.